This TCR beta chain was found in a study of T cells in Graves' hyperthyroidism and ophthalmopathy. Overall study results and limits: In blood, most of the thyroid clonotypes expanded above 0.001 were also present. Median prediction lead before ophthalmopathy onset was about 6.5 months with the model.

From RNA transcripts, TCR beta CDR3 regions were amplified. In the first-round RT-PCR of the TCR CDR3, the HTBI primer set was used. TCRdb re-called the multiplex PCR reads through MiXCR, storing one row per CDR3 protein. The sample lists around 620,000 distinct CDR3 sequences; 35% to 55% were seen once. Germline V gene data show CDR1 as MNHNY and CDR2 as SVGAGI (reference sequence). The CDR3 runs 13 residues. Trimming shortened V by 2 bases and J by 14 bases, and 15 bases separated the two germline ends. Every diagnosis used clinical symptoms, serum thyroxine and TRAb, thyroid ultrasound and orbital computed tomography. This clonotype was seen ten or more times. Its antigen is currently unknown.

V and J are TRBV6-6 and TRBJ1-4, with a possible D match to TRBD1 (5 bases). The origin of this receptor is an adult woman with Graves' disease, either hyperthyroidism or ophthalmopathy (not recorded which). The specimen was peripheral blood or thyroid tissue (not recorded which). CDR3 coding DNA: TGTGCCAGCAGTTACGCGGAGGGGTTGACCCTGTTTTTT. It translates to CASSYAEGLTLFF.